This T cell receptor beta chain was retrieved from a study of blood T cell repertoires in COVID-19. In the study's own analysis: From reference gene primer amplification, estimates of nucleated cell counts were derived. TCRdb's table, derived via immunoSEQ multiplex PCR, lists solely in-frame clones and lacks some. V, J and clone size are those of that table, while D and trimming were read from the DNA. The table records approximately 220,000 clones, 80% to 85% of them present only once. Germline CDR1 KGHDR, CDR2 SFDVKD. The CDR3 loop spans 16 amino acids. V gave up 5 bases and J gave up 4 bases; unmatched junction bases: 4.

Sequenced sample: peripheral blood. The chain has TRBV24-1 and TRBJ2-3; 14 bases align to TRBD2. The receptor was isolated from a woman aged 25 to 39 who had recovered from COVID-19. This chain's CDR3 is CATSATTSGRADTQYF. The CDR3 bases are TGTGCCACCAGTGCCACGACTAGCGGGAGGGCAGATACGCAGTATTTT.